This T cell receptor (beta chain) was retrieved from a study of Ad26.COV2.S vaccination and SARS-CoV-2 variants. Clones were read by immunoSEQ multiplex PCR, and TCRdb kept only the in-frame ones, dropping some. Of roughly 700,000 clones in the sample, 70% to 90% were seen once. Treatment meaning: approximately 18 received Ad26.COV2.S at low or high dose, single or two shots; 5 received placebo; per-sample allocation not given. Samples came from day 63 after the first vaccine or placebo injection. This receptor was obtained from a person aged 18-65 years who received the Ad26.COV2.S COVID-19 vaccine or a placebo. The specimen was peripheral blood, collected in a trial of Ad26.COV2.S vaccine versus placebo.

For the CDR3, the DNA is TGTGCCAGTACCGTGACAGGGGGAGGCACTGAAGCTTTCTTT. This gives the protein CASTVTGGGTEAFF. The rearrangement joins TRBV19 to TRBJ1-1; 9 bases fit TRBD1. CDR3 size: 14 residues. The V segment lost 7 bases and the J segment 4 bases; nucleotides outside the gene matches: 7. Germline assignment: CDR1 LNHDA and CDR2 SQIVND (reference sequence).